One and the same sample provided the 17 T cell receptor beta chains below, sequenced in a study of T cell changes during pregnancy in multiple sclerosis. TCRdb's copy holds only in-frame clones and misses some; the assay was immunoSEQ multiplex PCR. The table records about 80,000 clones, about nine tenths of them present only once. Material: peripheral blood, obtained before pregnancy. All receptors come from a female donor with multiple sclerosis, enrolled in a pregnancy study.

This chain connects TRBV7-9 to TRBJ1-2; 9 nucleotides align to TRBD1. V gave up 3 bases and J gave up 4 bases; unmatched junction bases: 3. The CDR3 runs to 14 residues. The V gene's germline CDR1 is SEHNR and CDR2 FQNEAQ (reference sequence). The CDR3 reads CASSFTGGFYGYTF. CDR3 nucleotide sequence: TGTGCCAGCAGCTTTACAGGGGGCTTCTATGGCTACACCTTC.

This chain's CDR3 is CASSVSRTDNEQFF. In DNA, the CDR3 is TGTGCCAGCAGCGTCAGCAGGACAGACAATGAGCAGTTCTTC. The chain employs TRBV9 and TRBJ2-1; weak D call: TRBD1 (6 bases). The CDR3 is 14 amino acids. CDR1 and CDR2 from the germline V gene are SGDLS and YYNGEE. The V end was cut by 2 bases, the J end by 5 bases, with 11 bases between. Based on the CDR3 plus reference TRBV9 and TRBJ2-1, the full variable domain is DSGVTQTPKHLITATGQRVTLRCSPRSGDLSVYWYQQSLDQGLQFLIQYYNGEERAKGNILERFSAQQFPDLHSELNLSSLELGDSALYFCASSVSRTDNEQFFGPGTRLTVL.

This clone was picked up a small number of times. V gene TRBV9 combines with J gene TRBJ1-1; 10 bases agree with TRBD1. V lost 4 bases to trimming and J lost 4 bases; unmatched junction nucleotides: 4. This CDR3 is 14 amino acids long. CDR1 is SGDLS, CDR2 YYNGEE, per germline. The DNA for the CDR3 is TGTGCCAGCAGCCCTTGGACAGGGGGCACTGAAGCTTTCTTT. This translates into CASSPWTGGTEAFF.

This chain uses TRBV6-1 with TRBJ2-7, with TRBD1 matching 9 bases. V was pared by 8 bases and J by 6 bases, with 5 bases of the junction left unmatched. CDR3 size: 12 residues. Germline loops: CDR1 MNHNS, CDR2 SASEGT. This CDR3 reads CASWDRVIEQYF. CDR3 DNA sequence: TGTGCCAGCTGGGACAGGGTGATCGAGCAGTACTTC.

The chain combines TRBV4-1 with TRBJ2-7; 7 bases line up with TRBD1. This CDR3 region has 15 residues. Germline assignment: CDR1 MGHRA and CDR2 YSYEKL. Trimming at V came to 4 bases and at J to 5 bases, leaving 11 bases not matched to a gene. The CDR3 nucleotides read TGCGCCAGCAGCCGCCAGGGACAGCTGGTGGACGAGCAGTACTTC. Translation gives CASSRQGQLVDEQYF.

CDR3 DNA sequence: TGTGCCACAACTCAGGGGGCGGCTGGAAACACCATATATTTT. Its translation: CATTQGAAGNTIYF. The rearrangement joins TRBV19 to TRBJ1-3, with TRBD1 matching 8 bases. Germline CDR1 LNHDA, CDR2 SQIVND (reference sequence). There are 14 residues in the CDR3. V was clipped by 10 bases and J by 2 bases; unmatched bases: 7.

The chain has TRBV28 and TRBJ2-5; weak D call: TRBD1 (6 bases). Germline-derived CDR1 and CDR2 are MDHEN and SYDVKM. Deletions cut 6 bases from V and 2 bases from J, with 13 bases between. CDR3 length equals 14 residues. The CDR3 spells CASSLTGLQETQYF. CDR3 in DNA: TGTGCCAGCAGCTTAACAGGGCTTCAAGAGACCCAGTACTTC.

The rearrangement uses TRBV2 and TRBJ1-1; D might be TRBD1 (5 bases). The CDR3 runs to 13 residues. The germline V gene has CDR1 SNHLY and CDR2 FYNNEI. V was cut by 4 bases and J by 1 base, with 7 bases left in between. The CDR3 DNA follows: TGTGCCAGCAGTGGACAGTGGAACACTGAAGCTTTCTTT. Translated, it gives CASSGQWNTEAFF.

V gene TRBV6-6 combines with J gene TRBJ2-4; D not certain. Germline lookup yields CDR1 MNHNY and CDR2 SVGAGI (reference sequence). Trimming shortened V by 5 bases and J by 7 bases, and 9 bases separated the two germline ends. There are 12 residues in the CDR3. The CDR3 is CASSGGSNIQYF. The CDR3 nucleotides are TGTGCCAGCAGTGGCGGTTCGAACATTCAGTACTTC.

CDR3: CASSRDRVGYTF. The CDR3 nucleotides read TGTGCCAGCAGCCGGGACAGGGTTGGCTACACCTTC. The chain is built from TRBV5-6 and TRBJ1-2; 9 bases line up with TRBD1. Germline V lookup: CDR1 SGHDT, CDR2 YYEEEE. Losses at the gene ends were 4 bases for V and 7 bases for J; bases not matched to a gene: 2. The CDR3 runs 12 residues.

The chain links TRBV4-3 to TRBJ1-1, with D perhaps TRBD1 (6 bases). From germline, CDR1 is LGHNA and CDR2 YSLEER. Trimming pared 9 bases from V and 0 bases from J, leaving 17 bases between. This CDR3 region has 15 residues. CDR3 bases: TGCGCCAGTATAACAGGGTTAAAAATGAACACTGAAGCTTTCTTT. Its protein is CASITGLKMNTEAFF.

A word on this clone: Within the sample, other DNA sequences also encode this same CDR3. This chain joins TRBV20-1 and TRBJ1-2; a weak D match, TRBD1 (6 bases). From germline, CDR1 is DFQATT and CDR2 SNEGSKA (reference sequence). V shed 6 bases and J shed 4 bases, with 9 bases lying between them. This CDR3 has 11 amino acids. CDR3 loop: CSARQVYGYTF. The CDR3 DNA reads TGCAGTGCCCGACAGGTCTATGGCTACACCTTC.

The CDR3 DNA follows: TGTGCCAGCAGTGGACAGGGGGCGCGGGGTAACGGCTACACCTTC. It yields the protein CASSGQGARGNGYTF. The chain joins TRBV25-1 to TRBJ1-2, with 10 bases identical to TRBD1. Germline assignment: CDR1 MGHDK and CDR2 SYGVNS. The J segment lost 8 bases and the V segment lost 4 bases, leaving 10 bases of the junction unmatched. The CDR3 is 15 amino acids.

A remark on this clone: Germline and junction disagree at one end, which may indicate a read error. The chain carries TRBV23-1 and TRBJ1-3; TRBD1 matches at 7 bases. TRBV23-1 is filed as an ORF, its function uncertain. CDR3 length: 9 residues. CDR3 in amino acids: CARSGTADF. In DNA, the CDR3 is TGCGCCCGTTCCGGGACAGCAGATTTT.

This clone was detected a few times. V and J are TRBV4-2 and TRBJ2-3; 14 nucleotides match TRBD2. The CDR3 runs to 15 residues. Germline trimming cut 11 bases from V and 4 bases from J; bases unmatched to any gene: 8. Germline loops: CDR1 LGHNA, CDR2 YNFKEQ. CDR3 sequence (DNA): TGTGCCGGTGGACTAGCGGGGGGCCGGGCAGATACGCAGTATTTT. It specifies CAGGLAGGRADTQYF.

The chain couples TRBV7-3 to TRBJ1-1; perhaps TRBD1 as D (5 bases). V was cut by 2 bases and J by 9 bases, with 16 bases left in between. Germline assignment: CDR1 SGHTA and CDR2 FQGTGA. The CDR3 length is 14 residues. The CDR3 loop is CASSLRPIGAQAFF. The CDR3 DNA reads TGTGCCAGCAGCTTACGTCCTATTGGGGCCCAAGCTTTCTTT.

This chain uses TRBV18 with TRBJ1-2; the match to TRBD1 covers 9 bases. J was trimmed by 8 bases and V by 3 bases; bases with no gene match: 7. The CDR3 is 14 residues long. Germline V gives CDR1 KGHSH, CDR2 LQKENI. The chain's CDR3 is CASSPRQGVYGYTF. CDR3 in DNA: TGTGCCAGCTCACCGCGACAGGGGGTCTACGGCTACACCTTC. The full variable domain, rest sourced from reference TRBV18 and TRBJ1-2, is NAGVMQNPRHLVRRRGQEARLRCSPMKGHSHVYWYRQLPEEGLKFMVYLQKENIIDESGMPKERFSAEFPKEGPSILRIQQVVRGDSAAYFCASSPRQGVYGYTFGSGTRLTVV.